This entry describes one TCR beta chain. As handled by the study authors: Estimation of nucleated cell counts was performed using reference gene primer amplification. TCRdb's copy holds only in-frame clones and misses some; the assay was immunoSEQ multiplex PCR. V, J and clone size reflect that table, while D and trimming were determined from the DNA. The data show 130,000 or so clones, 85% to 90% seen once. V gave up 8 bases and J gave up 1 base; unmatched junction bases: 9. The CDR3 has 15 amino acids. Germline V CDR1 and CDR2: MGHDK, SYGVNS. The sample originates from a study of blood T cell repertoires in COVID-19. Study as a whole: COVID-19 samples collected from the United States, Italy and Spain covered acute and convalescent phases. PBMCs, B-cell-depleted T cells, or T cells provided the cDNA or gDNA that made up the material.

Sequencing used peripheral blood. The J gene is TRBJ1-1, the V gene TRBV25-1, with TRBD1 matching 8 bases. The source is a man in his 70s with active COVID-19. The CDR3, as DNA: TGTGCCAGCTCCTCCCGGACAGGGTGGAACACTGAAGCTTTCTTT. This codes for CASSSRTGWNTEAFF.